This TCR beta chain was sequenced in a study of prognosis after radiotherapy for stage I lung cancer. CDR3 of TCR beta was amplified from genomic DNA via a two-round multiplex PCR. Specific primers for each TRBV and TRBJ gene were what first-round PCR used. TCRdb re-called the multiplex PCR reads through MiXCR, storing one row per CDR3 protein. The sample lists 10,000 to 15,000 distinct CDR3 sequences, roughly 40% occurring once. Germline V gives CDR1 SGHNT, CDR2 YYREEE (reference sequence). The CDR3 is 16 amino acids. V was cut by 0 bases and J by 3 bases, with 16 bases left in between. The V call is TRBV5-4, the J call TRBJ2-7; possibly TRBD2 for D (6 bases). This sequence originates from a donor over 45 with non-small cell lung cancer. This specimen was PBMCs, taken before or after stereotactic body radiation therapy (not recorded which). CDR3 coding DNA: TGTGCCAGCAGCTTGGCTAGCGTTGGGGACCTCTACGAGCAGTACTTC. Amino acids: CASSLASVGDLYEQYF.